One and the same sample provided the 4 T cell receptor beta chains below, sequenced in a study of control samples from healthy donors and cancer patients (TCRdb year 2020). The library was prepared using the immunoSEQ multiplex PCR assay. TCRdb holds this immuneACCESS table with in-frame rearrangements only. Some clones are missing; in checked studies, unresolved V genes explain under half, and the rest has no known cause. This sample comprises 95,000 to 150,000 clones, more than 70% of them detected only once. Roughly 43% of the sample is held by the ten biggest clonotypes. The sequenced material came from blood. The receptors shown here come from a man aged 50 or older in good health.

This clone was seen only once. The chain is built from TRBV6-4 and TRBJ1-6; the D is unclear. The V and J ends lost 3 bases and 9 bases respectively, with 9 bases between them. This CDR3 has 13 residues. Germline loops: CDR1 MRHNA, CDR2 SNTAGT. Written as DNA, the CDR3 is TGTGCCAGCAGTGAGGATAGGAGTTCACCCCTCCACTTT. Translated, it gives CASSEDRSSPLHF.

This rearrangement joins TRBV13 to TRBJ2-5; TRBD2 matches at 7 bases. Trimming took 5 bases from V and 4 from J; bases not matched to a gene: 1. This CDR3 contains 12 residues. The germline V gene encodes CDR1 PRHDT and CDR2 FYEKMQ (reference sequence). The DNA of the CDR3 is TGTGCCAGCAGCCCGGGGGGAGAGACCCAGTACTTC. Its translation: CASSPGGETQYF. Full variable domain (rest looked up from reference TRBV13 and TRBJ2-5): AAGVIQSPRHLIKEKRETATLKCYPIPRHDTVYWYQQGPGQDPQFLISFYEKMQSDKGSIPDRFSAQQFSDYHSELNMSSLELGDSALYFCASSPGGETQYFGPGTRLLVL.

The chain uses TRBV6-5 and TRBJ1-4; D is unclear. The ends were cut back, 8 bases at V and 3 bases at J, with 7 bases in the middle. This CDR3 region has 12 residues. Germline values: CDR1 MNHEY, CDR2 SVGAGI. In nucleotides, the CDR3 is TGTGCCAGCGGGGTCCCTAATGAAAAACTGTTTTTT. Protein: CASGVPNEKLFF.

A note on this clone: The identical CDR3 is also encoded by other nucleotide sequences in the sample. The chain recombines TRBV5-1 with TRBJ2-5, with TRBD2 matching 7 bases. The length of the CDR3 is 14 residues. Germline V gene data show CDR1 as SGHRS and CDR2 as YFSETQ. V gave up 1 base and J gave up 2 bases; unmatched junction bases: 2. The CDR3 protein is CASSLWGGQETQYF. In nucleotides, the CDR3 is TGCGCCAGCAGCTTGTGGGGGGGTCAAGAGACCCAGTACTTC. Together with reference TRBV5-1 and TRBJ2-5, the CDR3 gives the full variable domain: KAGVTQTPRYLIKTRGQQVTLSCSPISGHRSVSWYQQTPGQGLQFLFEYFSETQRNKGNFPGRFSGRQFSNSRSEMNVSTLELGDSALYLCASSLWGGQETQYFGPGTRLLVL.